The source of this T cell receptor beta chain is a study of CD8 T cells in ankylosing spondylitis. Study results and limitations: Disease-associated clonotypes exhibited CD8+ identity and were relatively infrequent in peripheral blood. A motif of 8 or 9 highly homologous TCR beta variants was seen as apparently characteristic of ankylosing spondylitis blood.

V lost 2 bases and J lost 1, with 11 bases in between. This CDR3 contains 15 residues. Germline values: CDR1 SEHNR, CDR2 FQNEAQ (reference sequence). On this clonotype itself: The antigen is not known.

Quantitative 5'-RACE with molecular barcodes generated TCR beta libraries. A single record per CDR3 protein comes from TCRdb applying MiXCR to the 5' RACE reads. Among around 160,000 distinct CDR3 sequences listed, under 14% were seen once. This sequence originates from a male donor with ankylosing spondylitis or in good health (not recorded which). This chain uses TRBV7-9 with TRBJ2-5, with D possibly TRBD1 on 5 matching bases. The sample comprised blood, either unsorted or a sorted T cell fraction (not recorded which). The CDR3 nucleotides are TGTGCCAGCAGCTTACCTCAGGGTCCCCAAGAGACCCAGTACTTC. It is translated as CASSLPQGPQETQYF.